This is a list of T cell receptor beta chains from one sample in a study of shared clonotypes between healthy human individuals. Clones were read by immunoSEQ multiplex PCR, and TCRdb kept only the in-frame ones, dropping some. The sample has 760,000 or so clones; approximately 97% are singletons. Input material: naive CD8+ T cells sorted from blood. The receptor source for this set is a man aged 30 to 39 in good health. Both conserved end residues are part of each CDR3. D genes are given only for firm matches.

j_call d_call v_call cdr3_aa cdr3_nt
TRBJ2-5 TRBD2 TRBV10-3 CAISESPGGLETQYF TGTGCCATCAGTGAGTCACCGGGGGGTCTGGAGACCCAGTACTTC
TRBJ2-3 - TRBV7-6 CASSLDSGTPPNTDTQYF TGTGCCAGCAGCTTAGACTCGGGAACCCCCCCAAACACAGATACGCAGTATTTT
TRBJ2-7 - TRBV7-9 CASSLPNLYEQYF TGTGCCAGCAGCTTACCCAACCTCTACGAGCAGTACTTC
TRBJ2-7 - TRBV7-2 CASSLSSGEVHEQYF TGTGCCAGCAGCTTAAGTTCAGGGGAGGTTCACGAGCAGTACTTC
TRBJ1-1 TRBD1 TRBV7-9 CASSSRDRDTEAFF TGTGCCAGCAGCTCCCGGGACAGGGACACTGAAGCTTTCTTT
TRBJ1-1 - TRBV5-5 CASSLRNTEAFF TGTGCCAGCAGCTTGCGGAACACTGAAGCTTTCTTT
TRBJ2-7 - TRBV14 CASSQVRGAFYEQYF TGTGCCAGCAGCCAAGTACGGGGGGCCTTCTACGAGCAGTACTTC
TRBJ2-2 - TRBV6-5 CASSFPAGELFF TGTGCCAGCAGCTTCCCCGCCGGGGAGCTGTTTTTT
TRBJ1-5 TRBD1 TRBV28 CASSLPITGGAHQPQHF TGTGCCAGCAGTCTCCCCATAACAGGGGGCGCCCATCAGCCCCAGCATTTT
TRBJ1-5 - TRBV15 CATSSGLGNQPQHF TGTGCCACCAGCAGTGGGCTAGGCAATCAGCCCCAGCATTTT
TRBJ2-1 - TRBV19 CASTSDPNAGNEQFF TGTGCCAGTACTTCAGACCCAAACGCGGGTAATGAGCAGTTCTTC
TRBJ2-1 - TRBV27 CASSFAGTYNEQFF TGTGCCAGCAGTTTCGCGGGAACCTACAATGAGCAGTTCTTC
TRBJ2-7 TRBD2 TRBV7-9 CASSPGTSPHEQYF TGTGCCAGCAGCCCGGGGACTAGTCCCCACGAGCAGTACTTC